The 6 T cell receptor beta chains in this list originate from one sample, sequenced in a study of blood T cell repertoires in COVID-19. Clones were sequenced by immunoSEQ multiplex PCR, and TCRdb holds only the in-frame ones, with some missing. This table has fewer than 200,000 clones, nearly 90% appearing once. The sequenced sample was peripheral blood. The receptors stem from a man in his late teens or twenties who had recovered from COVID-19.

The V call is TRBV7-2, the J call TRBJ2-7; TRBD1 matches at 9 bases. Germline loops: CDR1 SGHTA, CDR2 FQGNSA. The J segment lost 4 bases and the V segment lost 1 base, leaving 5 bases of the junction unmatched. The CDR3 runs to 15 residues. The CDR3 sequence is CASSLVQGAGYEQYF. The CDR3 DNA sequence: TGTGCCAGCAGCTTAGTACAGGGGGCAGGTTACGAGCAGTACTTC.

The gene calls are TRBV19 and TRBJ2-5; 9 bases are shared with TRBD1. V lost 6 bases, J lost 5 bases, and 19 bases stayed unmatched. CDR1 and CDR2 from the germline V gene are LNHDA and SQIVND (reference sequence). This CDR3 spans 18 amino acids. Here the CDR3 reads CASSGGTGRLSVIETQYF. The CDR3 DNA reads TGTGCCAGTAGCGGAGGGACAGGGCGACTGTCCGTGATTGAGACCCAGTACTTC. The whole variable domain, remainder taken from reference TRBV19 and TRBJ2-5, is DGGITQSPKYLFRKEGQNVTLSCEQNLNHDAMYWYRQDPGQGLRLIYYSQIVNDFQKGDIAEGYSVSREKKESFPLTVTSAQKNPTAFYLCASSGGTGRLSVIETQYFGPGTRLLVL.

V and J are TRBV27 and TRBJ2-5; D possibly corresponds to TRBD2 (5 bases). The CDR3 sequence is 13 residues long. CDR1 is MNHEY and CDR2 is SMNVEV in the germline V gene (reference sequence). V was pared by 0 bases and J by 5 bases, with 7 bases between. For the CDR3, the DNA is TGTGCCAGCAGTTTATCACGAGGGGAGACCCAGTACTTC. Amino acid sequence: CASSLSRGETQYF.

The rearrangement joins TRBV5-4 to TRBJ2-1, with TRBD1 matching 11 bases. V shed 0 bases and J 3 bases; nucleotides not matched to a gene: 5. The CDR3 is 17 amino acids. Germline CDR1 is SGHNT and CDR2 is YYREEE (reference sequence). The CDR3 reads CASSLGPGQGDYNEQFF. The CDR3 nucleotides read TGTGCCAGCAGCTTGGGTCCGGGACAGGGGGACTACAATGAGCAGTTCTTC.

This sequence joins TRBV6-2 or TRBV6-3 and TRBJ2-7; no definite D call. The CDR3 runs 15 residues. Germline V CDR1 and CDR2: MNHEY, SVGEGT. V dropped 4 bases and J dropped 2 bases, with 15 bases sitting between them. The CDR3 DNA reads TGTGCCAGCAGTTTCCTTGGGCAGGCTGCCTACGAGCAGTACTTC. Translation gives CASSFLGQAAYEQYF.

The chain couples TRBV6-2 or TRBV6-3 to TRBJ2-3; 9 nucleotides align to TRBD2. The CDR3 sequence is 16 residues long. The germline gives CDR1 MNHEY, CDR2 SVGEGT. J was trimmed by 5 bases and V by 2 bases; bases with no gene match: 8. The CDR3 here is CASSYPRAGGLDTQYF. CDR3 in DNA: TGTGCCAGCAGTTACCCCCGTGCGGGAGGGTTAGATACGCAGTATTTT.